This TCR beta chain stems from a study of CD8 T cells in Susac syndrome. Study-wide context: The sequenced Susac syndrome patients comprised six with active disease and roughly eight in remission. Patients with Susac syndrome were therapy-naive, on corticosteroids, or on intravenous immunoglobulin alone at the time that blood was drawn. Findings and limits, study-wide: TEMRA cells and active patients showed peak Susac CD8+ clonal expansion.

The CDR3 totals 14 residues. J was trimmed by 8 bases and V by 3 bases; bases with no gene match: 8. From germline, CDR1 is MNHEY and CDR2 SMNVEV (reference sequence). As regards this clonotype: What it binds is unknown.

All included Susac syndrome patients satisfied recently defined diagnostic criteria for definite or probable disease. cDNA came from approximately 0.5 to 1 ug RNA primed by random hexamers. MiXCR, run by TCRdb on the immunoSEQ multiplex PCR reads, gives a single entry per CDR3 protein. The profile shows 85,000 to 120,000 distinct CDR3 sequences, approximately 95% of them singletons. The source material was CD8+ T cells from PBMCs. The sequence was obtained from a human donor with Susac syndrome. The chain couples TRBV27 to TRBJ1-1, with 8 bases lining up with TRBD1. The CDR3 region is CASSFLPRTGEAFF. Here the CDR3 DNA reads TGTGCCAGCAGTTTCCTCCCTAGGACAGGGGAAGCTTTCTTT.